Only one count was recorded for the clone carrying this TCR beta chain. The data originate from a study of blood T cell repertoires in COVID-19. Germline lookup yields CDR1 MNHEY and CDR2 SMNVEV (reference sequence). The CDR3 runs 15 residues. V lost 5 bases and J 6 bases, leaving 18 bases between the germline ends. The authors' processing: How many nucleated cells were present was estimated from reference gene primer amplification. Clones were read by immunoSEQ multiplex PCR, and TCRdb kept only the in-frame ones, dropping some. V and J calls and clone size are given by that table; D and trimming were obtained from the DNA. The sample lists about 140,000 clones, 85% to 90% occurring once.

The chain couples TRBV27 to TRBJ2-3; D possibly corresponds to TRBD1 (5 bases). The clonotype was recovered from a woman aged 60 to 75 with active COVID-19. The specimen sequenced was peripheral blood. CDR3 loop: CASSDWAGQWDTQYF. In nucleotides, the CDR3 is TGTGCCAGCAGTGACTGGGCAGGACAATGGGATACGCAGTATTTT.